The 32 T cell receptor beta chains listed next were all sequenced from one sample in a study of tissue T cells after allogeneic stem cell transplantation. Here immunoSEQ multiplex PCR was the method, and the copy in TCRdb shows in-frame clones only, minus some. The table lists about 42,000 clones, more than 90% of them singletons. The material was blood, obtained before transplantation. These receptors were taken from a woman between 40 and 69 years old who later had graft-versus-host disease after an allogeneic stem cell transplant.

The chain couples TRBV5-1 to TRBJ2-5, with unresolved D. There are 12 residues in the CDR3. Germline CDR1 reads SGHRS; CDR2 reads YFSETQ. V was trimmed by 2 bases and J by 4 bases, leaving 6 bases between them. The CDR3 region is CASSFDRETQYF. Written as DNA, the CDR3 is TGCGCCAGCAGCTTCGATAGAGAGACCCAGTACTTC.

This chain uses TRBV10-3 with TRBJ1-2; perhaps TRBD1 as D (6 bases). V lost 8 bases, J lost 3 bases, and 16 bases lay in between. Germline CDR1 reads ENHRY; CDR2 reads SYGVKD. The CDR3 loop spans 14 amino acids. CDR3 coding DNA: TGTGCCATCCGGAAGGGAGGGGGGGACTATGGCTACACCTTC. The encoded protein is CAIRKGGGDYGYTF.

The V call is TRBV4-3, the J call TRBJ1-1, with D unresolved. The CDR3 has 14 residues. V was shortened by 0 bases and J by 5 bases, with 10 bases between the two germline ends. The germline V gene encodes CDR1 LGHNA and CDR2 YSLEER. Here the CDR3 reads CASSQEYSQTEAFF. The CDR3 DNA reads as TGCGCCAGCAGCCAAGAGTACTCTCAAACTGAAGCTTTCTTT.

This chain links TRBV5-1 with TRBJ1-1; D call uncertain. This CDR3 is 15 amino acids long. Germline V gives CDR1 SGHRS, CDR2 YFSETQ. The V and J ends lost 0 bases and 0 bases respectively, with 9 bases between them. Here the CDR3 reads CASSLDTGMNTEAFF. The CDR3 DNA follows: TGCGCCAGCAGCTTGGATACGGGAATGAACACTGAAGCTTTCTTT.

V and J are TRBV3-1 (or the pseudogene TRBV3-2) and TRBJ2-5; D may be TRBD1 (6 bases). V lost 7 bases to trimming and J lost 2 bases, with 17 bases between them. Germline CDR1 LGHDT, CDR2 YNNKEL (reference sequence). The CDR3 length is 15 residues. The CDR3 loop is CASTQGNSLQETQYF. The CDR3, as DNA: TGTGCCAGCACCCAGGGGAATAGCCTACAAGAGACCCAGTACTTC.

This chain uses TRBV19 with TRBJ1-5; D not certain. Deletions cut 5 bases from V and 0 bases from J, with 20 bases between. This CDR3 region has 18 residues. CDR1 LNHDA and CDR2 SQIVND come from the germline V gene (reference sequence). CDR3 sequence reads: CASSAHGPNTYSNQPQHF. The CDR3 DNA is TGTGCCAGTAGTGCACACGGGCCCAATACCTATAGCAATCAGCCCCAGCATTTT.

This clone occurred a few times. The V call is TRBV5-4, the J call TRBJ1-2, with D hard to call. V was pared by 4 bases and J by 2 bases, with 15 bases between. The CDR3 has 15 amino acids. Germline CDR1 reads SGHNT; CDR2 reads YYREEE (reference sequence). CDR3 sequence (DNA): TGTGCCAGCAGCCGCGGACTGGAATCGAACTATGGCTACACCTTC. It specifies CASSRGLESNYGYTF.

This clone was detected once. The chain carries TRBV6-5 and TRBJ2-7; D possibly corresponds to TRBD2 (5 bases). The CDR3 runs to 14 residues. Germline V CDR1 and CDR2: MNHEY, SVGAGI. The germline V and J ends were trimmed by 3 bases and 2 bases, with 11 bases remaining between them. CDR3 coding DNA: TGTGCCAGCAGTTATCGGGCGGAGGCCTACGAGCAGTACTTC. Its protein product is CASSYRAEAYEQYF.

The chain couples TRBV7-9 to TRBJ2-1; D not certain. This CDR3 comprises 12 residues. The V end was cut by 7 bases, the J end by 3 bases, with 7 bases between. In germline, CDR1 is SEHNR, CDR2 FQNEAQ (reference sequence). CDR3 protein: CASMDVYNEQFF. The CDR3 bases are TGTGCCAGCATGGATGTCTACAATGAGCAGTTCTTC.

The CDR3 reads CATSDTQGGPKYPEAFF. For the CDR3, the DNA is TGTGCCACCAGTGATACCCAGGGGGGACCCAAGTATCCTGAAGCTTTCTTT. The rearrangement joins TRBV24-1 to TRBJ1-1; 7 bases map to TRBD1. The CDR3 contains 17 residues. V gave up 3 bases and J gave up 6 bases; unmatched junction bases: 15. Germline CDR1 is KGHDR and CDR2 is SFDVKD.

The gene calls are TRBV27 and TRBJ2-1, with 8 bases lining up with TRBD2. V lost 5 bases, J lost 4 bases, and 10 bases stayed unmatched. Germline V lookup: CDR1 MNHEY, CDR2 SMNVEV (reference sequence). This CDR3 region has 16 residues. As DNA, the CDR3 is TGTGCCAGCAGTCGAGACCTTACTAGCGGTTACAATGAGCAGTTCTTC. It specifies CASSRDLTSGYNEQFF.

This chain connects TRBV15 to TRBJ2-3; D is unresolved. There are 11 residues in the CDR3. CDR1 and CDR2 (germline): LNHNV, YYDKDF (reference sequence). Trimming cost V 4 bases and J 6 bases, with 5 bases left between them. CDR3 nucleotides: TGTGCCACCAGCAAAAGGGATACGCAGTATTTT. Translating it yields CATSKRDTQYF. Based on the CDR3 plus reference TRBV15 and TRBJ2-3, the full variable domain is DAMVIQNPRYQVTQFGKPVTLSCSQTLNHNVMYWYQQKSSQAPKLLFHYYDKDFNNEADTPDNFQSRRPNTSFCFLDIRSPGLGDTAMYLCATSKRDTQYFGPGTRLTVL.

The chain couples TRBV7-8 to TRBJ2-7; D might be TRBD2 (5 bases). The CDR3 runs to 15 residues. Trimming stripped 5 bases from V and 3 bases from J, with 17 bases between. From germline, CDR1 is SGHVS and CDR2 FQNEAQ. CDR3 sequence reads: CASSRDSVGLYEQYF. CDR3 bases: TGTGCCAGCAGCCGAGATAGCGTAGGTCTCTACGAGCAGTACTTC.

This chain links TRBV28 with TRBJ1-2; 8 bases line up with TRBD1. V was clipped by 5 bases and J by 3 bases; unmatched bases: 5. Germline CDR1 and CDR2: MDHEN and SYDVKM. The CDR3 sequence is 14 residues long. The CDR3 loop is CASSGQGPYYGYTF. CDR3 coding DNA: TGTGCCAGCAGTGGACAGGGCCCCTACTATGGCTACACCTTC.

This chain connects TRBV25-1 to TRBJ2-2; 9 bases map to TRBD1. Germline lookup yields CDR1 MGHDK and CDR2 SYGVNS. The trim removed 6 bases at V and 5 bases at J, leaving 4 bases unmatched. CDR3 length equals 14 residues. CDR3 protein: CASRGQGNTGELFF. As DNA, the CDR3 is TGTGCCAGCAGAGGACAGGGGAATACCGGGGAGCTGTTTTTT. The full variable domain, rest sourced from reference TRBV25-1 and TRBJ2-2, is EADIYQTPRYLVIGTGKKITLECSQTMGHDKMYWYQQDPGMELHLIHYSYGVNSTEKGDLSSESTVSRIRTEHFPLTLESARPSHTSQYLCASRGQGNTGELFFGEGSRLTVL.

The chain is built from TRBV28 and TRBJ2-2; tentatively, D is TRBD1 (6 bases). The V end was cut by 4 bases, the J end by 0 bases, with 12 bases between. CDR1 and CDR2 from the germline V gene are MDHEN and SYDVKM. This CDR3 comprises 16 residues. CDR3 residues: CASSSRRQANTGELFF. The CDR3 region has the DNA TGTGCCAGCAGTTCCCGTAGACAGGCGAACACCGGGGAGCTGTTTTTT.

This chain uses TRBV4-1 with TRBJ1-2; no definite D call. This CDR3 contains 15 residues. From germline, CDR1 is MGHRA and CDR2 YSYEKL. V lost 1 base and J 4 bases, leaving 13 bases between the germline ends. CDR3 amino acids: CASSQGPSPRYGYTF. The CDR3 nucleotides read TGCGCCAGCAGCCAAGGTCCTTCCCCCCGCTATGGCTACACCTTC.

The V gene is TRBV6-2 or TRBV6-3, the J gene TRBJ2-7; TRBD2 aligns across 11 bases. The CDR3 has 15 residues. Per the germline V gene, CDR1 is MNHEY and CDR2 is SVGEGT. Trimming removed 2 bases from V and 6 bases from J; junction bases left unmatched: 6. CDR3 DNA: TGTGCCAGCAGTTACGGAACTAGCGGGAGCGCCGAGCAGTACTTC. This translates into CASSYGTSGSAEQYF.

The CDR3 coding sequence is TGTGCCAGCAGTTTATTTGCCGGACACACTGAAGCTTTCTTT. This encodes CASSLFAGHTEAFF. The gene calls are TRBV27 and TRBJ1-1; D uncertain. Germline loops: CDR1 MNHEY, CDR2 SMNVEV (reference sequence). V lost 1 base and J 3 bases, leaving 9 bases between the germline ends. This CDR3 has 14 residues.

In this sample, this clone turned up once. V is TRBV28 and J is TRBJ1-2, with D maybe TRBD1 (5 bases). Trimming cost V 5 bases and J 0 bases, with 19 bases left between them. Looked up from germline, CDR1 is MDHEN and CDR2 is SYDVKM. This CDR3 is 17 amino acids long. CDR3 DNA sequence: TGTGCCAGCAGTCCTCGATCAGGGAAGGGGACTAACTATGGCTACACCTTC. Its translation: CASSPRSGKGTNYGYTF.

The chain links TRBV27 to TRBJ2-7; weak D call: TRBD2 (6 bases). V was shortened by 6 bases and J by 3 bases, with 18 bases between the two germline ends. The CDR3 consists of 15 residues. CDR1 MNHEY and CDR2 SMNVEV come from the germline V gene (reference sequence). CDR3 loop: CASRISLREIYEQYF. The CDR3 DNA reads TGTGCCAGCAGAATATCACTTCGGGAGATCTACGAGCAGTACTTC.

The chain couples TRBV19 to TRBJ2-2; 8 nucleotides agree with TRBD2. The CDR3 loop spans 18 amino acids. The ends lost 0 bases at V and 4 bases at J; junction bases unmatched: 10. In germline, CDR1 is LNHDA, CDR2 SQIVND (reference sequence). CDR3 DNA: TGTGCCAGTAGTATAGAGGATAGGAGCGGGAGTCCCACCGGGGAGCTGTTTTTT. Protein product: CASSIEDRSGSPTGELFF. The variable domain in full, completed from reference TRBV19 and TRBJ2-2, reads DGGITQSPKYLFRKEGQNVTLSCEQNLNHDAMYWYRQDPGQGLRLIYYSQIVNDFQKGDIAEGYSVSREKKESFPLTVTSAQKNPTAFYLCASSIEDRSGSPTGELFFGEGSRLTVL.

The table lists this clone with a count of one. This rearrangement joins TRBV4-1 to TRBJ2-7, with D perhaps matching TRBD2 (5 bases). The CDR3 extends over 17 amino acids. In germline, CDR1 is MGHRA, CDR2 YSYEKL. V was shortened by 3 bases and J by 3 bases, with 21 bases between the two germline ends. The CDR3 is CASSHDPRALPNYEQYF. The CDR3 nucleotides are TGCGCCAGCAGCCACGACCCGAGGGCCTTACCTAACTACGAGCAGTACTTC.

The gene calls are TRBV29-1 and TRBJ2-7; 7 bases are shared with TRBD2. Germline CDR1 reads SQVTM; CDR2 reads ANQGSEA. V was pared by 3 bases and J by 6 bases, with 8 bases of the junction left unmatched. CDR3 length: 13 residues. CDR3 protein: CSVDSGRSAEQYF. CDR3 bases: TGCAGCGTTGATTCCGGGAGGAGCGCCGAGCAGTACTTC.

CDR3 DNA sequence: TGTGCCAGCAGTGCTAAACCACTGGGAGGCCTCACAGATACGCAGTATTTT. Translating gives CASSAKPLGGLTDTQYF. The gene calls are TRBV25-1 and TRBJ2-3, with D perhaps TRBD2 (6 bases). V was clipped by 4 bases and J by 2 bases, with 19 bases between them. The CDR3 consists of 17 residues. Germline V gene sequence: CDR1 MGHDK, CDR2 SYGVNS.

The chain is built from TRBV5-1 and TRBJ1-2, with 7 bases aligning to TRBD1. This CDR3 is 14 amino acids long. The V gene end was trimmed by 3 bases and the J gene end by 4 bases; junction bases not matched to a gene: 6. Germline V gene sequence: CDR1 SGHRS, CDR2 YFSETQ. The CDR3 DNA follows: TGCGCCAGCAGCTACGATCGGGACAGCTATGGCTACACCTTC. Its translation: CASSYDRDSYGYTF.

The genes are TRBV19 and TRBJ2-3; 9 positions match TRBD2. The CDR3 has 16 residues. V lost 5 bases and J lost 0; bases outside the gene matches: 6. The germline CDR1 and CDR2 sequences are LNHDA and SQIVND (reference sequence). CDR3 amino acids: CASSDRLAASTDTQYF. As DNA, the CDR3 is TGTGCCAGTAGTGATCGACTAGCGGCGAGCACAGATACGCAGTATTTT. Complete variable domain (other parts from reference TRBV19 and TRBJ2-3): DGGITQSPKYLFRKEGQNVTLSCEQNLNHDAMYWYRQDPGQGLRLIYYSQIVNDFQKGDIAEGYSVSREKKESFPLTVTSAQKNPTAFYLCASSDRLAASTDTQYFGPGTRLTVL.

This rearrangement joins TRBV7-8 to TRBJ2-1; D is unclear. V was pared by 0 bases and J by 0 bases, with 6 bases between. The germline V gene encodes CDR1 SGHVS and CDR2 FQNEAQ. The CDR3 loop spans 15 amino acids. CDR3 sequence: CASSLAGDSYNEQFF. The CDR3 DNA reads TGTGCCAGCAGCTTAGCAGGTGACTCCTACAATGAGCAGTTCTTC.

The chain links TRBV19 to TRBJ2-1; tentatively, D is TRBD2 (6 bases). Germline assignment: CDR1 LNHDA and CDR2 SQIVND (reference sequence). Trimming removed 3 bases from V and 0 bases from J, with 9 bases in between. The length of the CDR3 is 15 residues. Here the CDR3 reads CASSILAPSYNEQFF. The CDR3 DNA reads TGTGCCAGTAGTATCCTAGCGCCCTCCTACAATGAGCAGTTCTTC.

The chain employs TRBV5-4 and TRBJ2-3; 9 bases line up with TRBD2. Looked up from germline, CDR1 is SGHNT and CDR2 is YYREEE (reference sequence). The junction had 11 bases not matched to a gene; V was cut back by 4 bases and J by 5 bases. This CDR3 has 16 amino acids. The CDR3 region is CASSRDRLAAIDTQYF. CDR3 bases: TGTGCCAGCAGCCGGGATCGACTAGCGGCAATAGATACGCAGTATTTT.

The genes are TRBV28 and TRBJ2-5; D is perhaps TRBD2 (6 bases). This CDR3 has 15 residues. V was cut by 3 bases and J by 5 bases, with 16 bases left in between. The germline gives CDR1 MDHEN, CDR2 SYDVKM. The CDR3 is CASSFFGSEGETQYF. The CDR3 nucleotides are TGTGCCAGCAGTTTTTTCGGGAGTGAAGGGGAGACCCAGTACTTC.

The genes are TRBV7-2 and TRBJ1-3; possible D gene TRBD1, 6 bases. V lost 1 base and J lost 0, with 10 bases in between. The CDR3 covers 16 residues. Germline V gene lookup returns CDR1 SGHTA and CDR2 FQGNSA. Written as DNA, the CDR3 is TGTGCCAGCAGCTTAGGGGACACCCGCTCTGGAAACACCATATATTTT. Protein sequence: CASSLGDTRSGNTIYF. The full variable domain, rest sourced from reference TRBV7-2 and TRBJ1-3, is GAGVSQSPSNKVTEKGKDVELRCDPISGHTALYWYRQSLGQGLEFLIYFQGNSAPDKSGLPSDRFSAERTGGSVSTLTIQRTQQEDSAVYLCASSLGDTRSGNTIYFGEGSWLTVV.